Listed below are T cell receptor beta chains from one sample, sequenced in a study of blood T cell repertoires in COVID-19. Method: immunoSEQ multiplex PCR; TCRdb's copy keeps in-frame clones and lacks some. The table has under 150,000 clones, 80% to 90% seen once. Sample: peripheral blood. The source is a middle-aged man with active or convalescent COVID-19. Each CDR3 is given with its conserved first and last residue. D genes are given only for firm matches. Rows may omit the clone size; those that give it use once, few, many or a size class.

D: TRBD1
size: NA
V: TRBV9
J: TRBJ1-1
DNA: TGTGCCAGCAGCGTCGGGACAGGGGGCTTGAACACTGAAGCTTTCTTT
CDR3: CASSVGTGGLNTEAFF

D: NA
size: NA
V: TRBV9
J: TRBJ1-1
DNA: TGTGCCAGCAGCGTAGGGCAGGCCTCAAAGAACACTGAAGCTTTCTTT
CDR3: CASSVGQASKNTEAFF

D: NA
size: NA
V: TRBV5-1
J: TRBJ2-1
DNA: TGCGCCAGCAGCTTGGGAGGGAGCCTTTCCTACAATGAGCAGTTCTTC
CDR3: CASSLGGSLSYNEQFF

D: TRBD1
size: NA
V: TRBV2
J: TRBJ1-5
DNA: TGTGCCAGCAGTGAAGCCCGACAGGGGCAGCCCCAGCATTTT
CDR3: CASSEARQGQPQHF

D: NA
size: few
V: TRBV6-5
J: TRBJ1-6
DNA: TGTGCCAGCAGCGAGTATAATTCACCCCTCCACTTT
CDR3: CASSEYNSPLHF

D: NA
size: NA
V: TRBV24-1
J: TRBJ2-1
DNA: TGTGCCACCAGTGACCGAGGGCATGAGCAGTTCTTC
CDR3: CATSDRGHEQFF

D: TRBD1
size: NA
V: TRBV15
J: TRBJ2-1
DNA: TGTGCCACCAGCAGAGGGGACAGGGGAAGGAGTAATGAGCAGTTCTTC
CDR3: CATSRGDRGRSNEQFF

D: TRBD1
size: NA
V: TRBV30
J: TRBJ1-1
DNA: TGTGCCTGGAGTGTAACAGGGGAACGGATAATGAACACTGAAGCTTTCTTT
CDR3: CAWSVTGERIMNTEAFF

D: NA
size: NA
V: TRBV5-1
J: TRBJ1-3
DNA: TGCGCCAGCAGCTTGGATGCGGTGGGAAACACCATATATTTT
CDR3: CASSLDAVGNTIYF

D: NA
size: NA
V: TRBV4-3
J: TRBJ1-4
DNA: TGCGCCAGCAGCCAATTCGTTCCCAAGGGGTTTGAAAAACTGTTTTTT
CDR3: CASSQFVPKGFEKLFF

D: TRBD1
size: NA
V: TRBV7-2
J: TRBJ2-7
DNA: TGTGCCAGCAGCTTACTAGTAGGGGGCGGTTACGAGCAGTACTTC
CDR3: CASSLLVGGGYEQYF

D: NA
size: NA
V: TRBV23-1
J: TRBJ1-4
DNA: TGCGCCAGCAGTCTCGGTCAGGGTGATGAAAAACTGTTTTTT
CDR3: CASSLGQGDEKLFF

D: NA
size: NA
V: TRBV9
J: TRBJ2-3
DNA: TGTGCCAGCAGCTCTCAGCGGGCTATAACAGATACGCAGTATTTT
CDR3: CASSSQRAITDTQYF

D: NA
size: NA
V: TRBV19
J: TRBJ1-1
DNA: TGTGCCAGTAGTATAATCTGGCAGGGGACGAACACTGAAGCTTTCTTT
CDR3: CASSIIWQGTNTEAFF

D: TRBD2
size: NA
V: TRBV2
J: TRBJ2-5
DNA: TGTGCCAGCAGTAGTAGGACTAGCGGGGGTGGAAAGACCCAGTACTTC
CDR3: CASSSRTSGGGKTQYF

D: TRBD1
size: NA
V: TRBV5-6
J: TRBJ1-3
DNA: TGTGCCAGCAGCCCGGGGACAGGGGTTGGAAACACCATATATTTT
CDR3: CASSPGTGVGNTIYF

D: TRBD2
size: NA
V: TRBV7-9
J: TRBJ2-7
DNA: TGTGCCAGCAGCTTAGCCAGACTAGCGGGACCCGGCTCCTACGAGCAGTACTTC
CDR3: CASSLARLAGPGSYEQYF

D: NA
size: NA
V: TRBV28
J: TRBJ1-6
DNA: TGTGCCAGCAGTGCCCCCCTCCAGGATAATTCACCCCTCCACTTT
CDR3: CASSAPLQDNSPLHF

D: TRBD1
size: NA
V: TRBV10-1
J: TRBJ2-1
DNA: TGCGCCAGCAGCGGACAGGGGAACTACAATGAGCAGTTCTTC
CDR3: CASSGQGNYNEQFF

D: NA
size: NA
V: TRBV6-5
J: TRBJ2-3
DNA: TGTGCCAGCACCCCCCAGGGATCAGATACGCAGTATTTT
CDR3: CASTPQGSDTQYF

D: NA
size: NA
V: TRBV19
J: TRBJ1-5
DNA: TGTGCCAGTAGTATAGCGGGAGAAACGGGACAGCCCCAGCATTTT
CDR3: CASSIAGETGQPQHF

D: NA
size: once
V: TRBV2
J: TRBJ1-5
DNA: TGTGCCAGCGGAGCAGCTAAATATAGCAATCAGCCCCAGCATTTT
CDR3: CASGAAKYSNQPQHF

D: TRBD2
size: NA
V: TRBV28
J: TRBJ2-4
DNA: TGTGCCAGCAGACGACCGGGACTAGCGGGAGGGCCGGTAACCAAAAACATTCAGTACTTC
CDR3: CASRRPGLAGGPVTKNIQYF

D: NA
size: few
V: TRBV5-1
J: TRBJ2-3
DNA: TGCGCCAGCAGCTTGGCCGGGGTCCGCACAGATACGCAGTATTTT
CDR3: CASSLAGVRTDTQYF

D: NA
size: once
V: TRBV5-4
J: TRBJ2-7
DNA: TGTGCCCAGCACAATAAGGGAGAGGGCGTCGACGAGCAGTACTTC
CDR3: CAQHNKGEGVDEQYF

D: TRBD2
size: NA
V: TRBV18
J: TRBJ2-1
DNA: TGTGCCAGCTCACCCGCGCCAGCGGGAGGGCACAATGAGCAGTTCTTC
CDR3: CASSPAPAGGHNEQFF

D: TRBD1
size: NA
V: TRBV5-6
J: TRBJ1-1
DNA: TGTGCCAGCAGCCGTACCGGGACAGGGGGTGAAGCTTTCTTT
CDR3: CASSRTGTGGEAFF

D: NA
size: NA
V: TRBV6-5
J: TRBJ1-5
DNA: TGTGCCAGCCTCCAGGGGCCCGATCAGCCCCAGCATTTT
CDR3: CASLQGPDQPQHF

D: NA
size: NA
V: TRBV11-3
J: TRBJ1-1
DNA: TGTGCCAGCAGCTTAGATCGTGCCAGGGGACGAGCTTTCTTT
CDR3: CASSLDRARGRAFF

D: NA
size: NA
V: TRBV5-1
J: TRBJ2-1
DNA: TGCGCCAGCAGCTTGGTTTCAGGGCCGGCGAATATGGAGTTCTTC
CDR3: CASSLVSGPANMEFF

D: NA
size: NA
V: TRBV19
J: TRBJ2-5
DNA: TGTGCCAGTAGTATTGATGCTAGCCATTTACAAGAGACCCAGTACTTC
CDR3: CASSIDASHLQETQYF

D: NA
size: NA
V: TRBV24-1
J: TRBJ2-1
DNA: TGTGCCACCAAAGAAGCGAACGACAATGAGCAGTTCTTC
CDR3: CATKEANDNEQFF

D: TRBD1
size: NA
V: TRBV9
J: TRBJ1-1
DNA: TGTGCCAGCAGCGTAACGGGACAGGCGAACACTGAAGCTTTCTTT
CDR3: CASSVTGQANTEAFF

D: TRBD1
size: once
V: TRBV5-4
J: TRBJ2-1
DNA: TGTGCCAGCAGCTTCGGGGCAACAGGGGCCTACAATGAGCAGTTCTTC
CDR3: CASSFGATGAYNEQFF

D: NA
size: NA
V: TRBV6-5
J: TRBJ2-1
DNA: TGTGCCAGCAGTTACTCCCCAGGGGTGTCCAGCGGGCAGTTCTTC
CDR3: CASSYSPGVSSGQFF

D: TRBD1
size: NA
V: TRBV4-2
J: TRBJ2-1
DNA: TGTGCCAGCAGCCAAGAATCCGGACAGGGATTCAATGAGCAGTTCTTC
CDR3: CASSQESGQGFNEQFF

D: NA
size: NA
V: TRBV14
J: TRBJ2-7
DNA: TGTGCCAGCAGCGTCGGGGGGCAGGCGCCGTACGAGCAGTACTTC
CDR3: CASSVGGQAPYEQYF

D: NA
size: NA
V: TRBV9
J: TRBJ2-2
DNA: TGTGCCAGCAGCGTAGGCGGGATGACCGGGGAGCTGTTTTTT
CDR3: CASSVGGMTGELFF